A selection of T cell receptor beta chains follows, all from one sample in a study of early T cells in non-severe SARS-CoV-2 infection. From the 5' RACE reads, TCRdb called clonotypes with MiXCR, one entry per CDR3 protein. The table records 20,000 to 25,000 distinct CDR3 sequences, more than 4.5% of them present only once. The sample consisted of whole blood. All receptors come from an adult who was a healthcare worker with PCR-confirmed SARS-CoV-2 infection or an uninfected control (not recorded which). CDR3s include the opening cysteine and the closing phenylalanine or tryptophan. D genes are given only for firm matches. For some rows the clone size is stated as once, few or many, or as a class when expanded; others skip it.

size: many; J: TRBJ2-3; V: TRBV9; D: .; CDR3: CASSATTDTQYF; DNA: TGTGCCAGCAGCGCGACCACAGATACGCAGTATTTT
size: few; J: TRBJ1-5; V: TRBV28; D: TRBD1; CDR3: CASSGTGTGYSNQPQHF; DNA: TGTGCCAGCAGTGGGACCGGGACAGGGTATAGCAATCAGCCCCAGCATTTT
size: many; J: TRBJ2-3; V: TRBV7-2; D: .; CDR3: CASSLAGGPLVDTQYF; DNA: TGTGCCAGCAGCTTAGCGGGGGGGCCGTTGGTGGATACGCAGTATTTT
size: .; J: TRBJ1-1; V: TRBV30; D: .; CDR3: CAWSTERNTEAFF; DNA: TGTGCCTGGAGTACAGAGAGGAACACTGAAGCTTTCTTT
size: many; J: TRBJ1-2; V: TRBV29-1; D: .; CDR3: CSVTLQNYGYTF; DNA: TGCAGCGTGACACTCCAGAACTATGGCTACACCTTC
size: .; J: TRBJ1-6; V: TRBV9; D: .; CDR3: CASSVDGSPLHF; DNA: TGTGCCAGCAGCGTAGATGGTTCACCCCTCCACTTT
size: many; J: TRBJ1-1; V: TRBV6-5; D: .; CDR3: CASKRPLNTEAFF; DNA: TGTGCCAGCAAAAGGCCTTTGAACACTGAAGCTTTCTTT
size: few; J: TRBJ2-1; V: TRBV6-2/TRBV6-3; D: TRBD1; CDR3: CASLRARGHNEQFF; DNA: TGTGCCAGCCTTAGGGCCAGGGGGCACAATGAGCAGTTCTTC
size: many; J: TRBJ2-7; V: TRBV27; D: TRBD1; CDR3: CASSFSRDRGFEYEQYF; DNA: TGTGCCAGCAGTTTCTCCAGGGACAGGGGGTTCGAGTACGAGCAGTACTTC
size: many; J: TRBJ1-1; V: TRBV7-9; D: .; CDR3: CASTTNPTEAFF; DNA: TGTGCCAGCACCACTAACCCCACTGAAGCTTTCTTT
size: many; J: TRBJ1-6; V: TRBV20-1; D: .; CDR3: CSARTAANSPLHF; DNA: TGCAGTGCTAGAACAGCGGCTAATTCACCCCTCCACTTT
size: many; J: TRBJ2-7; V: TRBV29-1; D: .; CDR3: CSVVQGGLYEQYF; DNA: TGCAGCGTTGTGCAGGGAGGCCTCTACGAGCAGTACTTC
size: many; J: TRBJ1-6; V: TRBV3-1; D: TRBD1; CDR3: CASSHLGTAYNSPLHF; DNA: TGTGCCAGCAGCCATCTGGGGACAGCCTATAATTCACCCCTCCACTTT
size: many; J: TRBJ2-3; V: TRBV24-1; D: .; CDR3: CATSDRGRDTDTQYF; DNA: TGTGCCACCAGTGATAGAGGACGGGACACAGATACGCAGTATTTT
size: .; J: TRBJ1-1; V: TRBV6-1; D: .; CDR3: CASSAIGGGWGTEAFF; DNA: TGTGCCAGCAGTGCCATTGGGGGGGGCTGGGGCACTGAAGCTTTCTTT
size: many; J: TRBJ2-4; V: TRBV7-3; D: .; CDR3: CASSLTKTAIQYF; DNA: TGTGCCAGCAGCTTAACGAAGACAGCTATTCAGTACTTC
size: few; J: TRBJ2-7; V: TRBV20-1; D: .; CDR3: CSANYGSPYEQYF; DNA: TGCAGTGCTAATTACGGCTCCCCCTACGAGCAGTACTTC
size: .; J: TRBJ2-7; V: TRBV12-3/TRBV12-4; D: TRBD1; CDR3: CASNRQGPYEQYF; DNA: TGTGCCAGCAACCGACAGGGTCCCTACGAGCAGTACTTC
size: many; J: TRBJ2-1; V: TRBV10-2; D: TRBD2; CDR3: CASKGREFTYNEQFF; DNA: TGCGCCAGCAAAGGGCGGGAGTTCACCTACAATGAGCAGTTCTTC
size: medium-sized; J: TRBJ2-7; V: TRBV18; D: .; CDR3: CASSVKGSPPDEQYF; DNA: TGTGCCAGCTCGGTTAAAGGCTCCCCTCCGGACGAGCAGTACTTC
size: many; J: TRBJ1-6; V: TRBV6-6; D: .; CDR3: CASTTADSPLHF; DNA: TGTGCCAGCACCACGGCAGATTCACCCCTCCACTTT
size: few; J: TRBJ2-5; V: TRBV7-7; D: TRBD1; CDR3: CASSRRGDRGPETQYF; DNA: TGTGCCAGCAGCCGACGCGGGGACAGGGGGCCCGAGACCCAGTACTTC